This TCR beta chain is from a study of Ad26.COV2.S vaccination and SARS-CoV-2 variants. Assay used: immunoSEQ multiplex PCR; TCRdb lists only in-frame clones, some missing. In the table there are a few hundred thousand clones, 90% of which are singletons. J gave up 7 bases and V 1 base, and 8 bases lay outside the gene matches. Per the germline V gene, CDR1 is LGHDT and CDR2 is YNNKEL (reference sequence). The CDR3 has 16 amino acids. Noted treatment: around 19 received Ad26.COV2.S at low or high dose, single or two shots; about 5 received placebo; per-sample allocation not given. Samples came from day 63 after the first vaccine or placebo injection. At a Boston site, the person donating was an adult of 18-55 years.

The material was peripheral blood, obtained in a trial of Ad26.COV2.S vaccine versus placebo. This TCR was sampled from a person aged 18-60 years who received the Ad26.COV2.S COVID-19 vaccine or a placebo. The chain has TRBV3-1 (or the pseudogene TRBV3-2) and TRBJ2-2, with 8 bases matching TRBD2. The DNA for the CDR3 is TGTGCCAGCAGCCAAGTTCGTCTAGCGGGTGTCGGGGAGCTGTTTTTT. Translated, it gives CASSQVRLAGVGELFF.